The 8 T cell receptor beta chains below were found in one sample sequenced in a study of blood T cell repertoires in COVID-19. Assay: immunoSEQ multiplex PCR; the TCRdb copy retains only in-frame clones and omits some. The sample lists approximately 89,000 clones; roughly 87% were seen once. Sequenced input: peripheral blood. Receptors originate from a man in his 70s with acute or convalescent COVID-19.

The V call is TRBV7-8, the J call TRBJ1-5, with D uncertain. Germline V gene lookup returns CDR1 SGHVS and CDR2 FQNEAQ. This CDR3 comprises 15 residues. With 3 bases removed from V and 6 bases from J, the gap between germline ends came to 15 bases. CDR3: CASSLVEGSGQPQHF. The CDR3 DNA sequence: TGTGCCAGCAGCTTGGTGGAGGGATCCGGTCAGCCCCAGCATTTT.

The chain couples TRBV21-1 to TRBJ2-7; TRBD2, the D gene given by the table, was not confirmed from the DNA. TRBV21-1 has pseudogene status. The CDR3 is 18 residues long. Here the CDR3 DNA reads TGTGCCAGCAGCAAAGAGGGGACTAGCGGGCGACCGCCCTACGAGCAGTACGTC. Protein product: CASSKEGTSGRPPYEQYV.

J is TRBJ1-1 and V is TRBV5-5, with TRBD1 identical over 8 bases. There are 14 residues in the CDR3. CDR1 and CDR2 from the germline V gene are SGHKS and YYEKEE (reference sequence). J gave up 5 bases and V 1 base, and 4 bases lay outside the gene matches. CDR3 region: CASSLFTGGTEAFF. CDR3 sequence (DNA): TGTGCCAGCAGCTTGTTTACAGGGGGAACTGAAGCTTTCTTT.

V and J are TRBV7-3 and TRBJ1-3; unclear D gene. There are 15 residues in the CDR3. V lost 0 bases and J lost 4, with 10 bases in between. Germline loops: CDR1 SGHTA, CDR2 FQGTGA. CDR3 sequence: CASSLTGGSGNTIYF. CDR3 bases: TGTGCCAGCAGCTTAACGGGCGGGTCCGGAAACACCATATATTTT.

The chain uses TRBV6-2 or TRBV6-3 and TRBJ2-1; D ambiguous. CDR1 is MNHEY and CDR2 is SVGEGT in the germline V gene. The CDR3 sequence is 13 residues long. V was cut by 5 bases and J by 5 bases, with 10 bases left in between. The CDR3: CASSLRRDNEQFF. CDR3 DNA sequence: TGTGCCAGCAGTCTGAGACGGGACAATGAGCAGTTCTTC.

V usage is TRBV27 and J usage is TRBJ1-1, with a possible D match to TRBD1 (6 bases). Germline loops: CDR1 MNHEY, CDR2 SMNVEV (reference sequence). The CDR3 runs to 13 residues. The V end was cut by 4 bases, the J end by 5 bases, with 11 bases between. CDR3 protein: CASSWGQGTEAFF. The CDR3 DNA reads TGTGCCAGCAGTTGGGGTCAGGGGACTGAAGCTTTCTTT.

The CDR3 sequence: CASSGQFGSYEQYF. The CDR3 nucleotides read TGTGCCAGTAGCGGACAGTTCGGCTCCTACGAGCAGTACTTC. The chain links TRBV19 to TRBJ2-7, with D tentatively TRBD1 (6 bases). Germline loops: CDR1 LNHDA, CDR2 SQIVND (reference sequence). CDR3 length: 14 amino acids. The V end lost 6 bases, the J end lost 0 bases, and 12 bases lay between the germline ends.

The rearrangement uses TRBV2 and TRBJ2-2, with D possibly being TRBD1 (5 bases). The V gene lost 7 bases and the J gene lost 1 base, with 10 bases spanning the gap. The CDR3 is made up of 14 amino acids. Germline CDR1 SNHLY, CDR2 FYNNEI. CDR3 in DNA: TGTGCCAGCAAAGCTAGGGGGAACACCGGGGAGCTGTTTTTT. It translates to CASKARGNTGELFF.